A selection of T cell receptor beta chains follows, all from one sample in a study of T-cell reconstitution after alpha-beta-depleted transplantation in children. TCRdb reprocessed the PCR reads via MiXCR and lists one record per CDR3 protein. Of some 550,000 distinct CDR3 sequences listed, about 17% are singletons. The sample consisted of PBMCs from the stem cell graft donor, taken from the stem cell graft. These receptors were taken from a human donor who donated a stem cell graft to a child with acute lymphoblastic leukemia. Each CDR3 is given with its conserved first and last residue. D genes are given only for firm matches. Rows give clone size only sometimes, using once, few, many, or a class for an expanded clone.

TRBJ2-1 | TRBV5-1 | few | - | TGCGCCAGCACGGGGACCGGGGAGCCCTACAATGAGCAGTTCTTC | CASTGTGEPYNEQFF
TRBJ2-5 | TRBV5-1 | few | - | TGCGCCAGCAAGCCGGGCCCTCAAGAGACCCAGTACTTC | CASKPGPQETQYF
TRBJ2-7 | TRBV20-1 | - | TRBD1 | TGCAGTGCTAGAGGCCGGGACAGGGGATACGAGCAGTACTTC | CSARGRDRGYEQYF
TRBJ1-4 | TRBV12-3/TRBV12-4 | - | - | TGTGCCAGCAGTTTGGACAGCATCAATGAAAAACTGTTTTTT | CASSLDSINEKLFF
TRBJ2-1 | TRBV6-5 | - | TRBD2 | TGTGCCAGCAGTTACAAGCGTATGCGGGAGATAGGATACAATGAGCAGTTCTTC | CASSYKRMREIGYNEQFF
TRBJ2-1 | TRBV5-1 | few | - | TGCGCCAGCAGCTCCGACATTTACAATGAGCAGTTCTTC | CASSSDIYNEQFF
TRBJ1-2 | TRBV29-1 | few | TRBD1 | TGCAGCGTTCCGGGACAGGGGAGCATCTATGGCTACACCTTC | CSVPGQGSIYGYTF
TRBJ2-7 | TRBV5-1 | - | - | TGCGCCAGCAGTAATCCTAGCTCCTACGAGCAGTACTTC | CASSNPSSYEQYF
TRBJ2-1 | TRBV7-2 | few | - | TGTGCCAGCAGGGGGGGGGGCCGGATTGTCAATGAGCAGTTCTTC | CASRGGGRIVNEQFF
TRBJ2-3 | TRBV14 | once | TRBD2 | TGTGCCAGCAGCCAAGACGTCGGACTAGCGGCCACAGATACGCAGTATTTT | CASSQDVGLAATDTQYF
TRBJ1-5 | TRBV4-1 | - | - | TGCGCCAGCAGCCAAGAAGTTGGCGATAGCAATCAGCCCCAGCATTTT | CASSQEVGDSNQPQHF
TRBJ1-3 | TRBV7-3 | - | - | TGTGCCAGGCTGGGACCGCGGAGGAACACCATATATTTT | CARLGPRRNTIYF
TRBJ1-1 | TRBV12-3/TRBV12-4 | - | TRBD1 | TGTGCCAGCAGCGGGGACAGGTCACAGAACACTGAAGCTTTCTTT | CASSGDRSQNTEAFF
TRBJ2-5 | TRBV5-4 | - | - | TGTGCCAGCAGCTGGCAGAGAGGAGAAGGGGAAGAGACCCAGTACTTC | CASSWQRGEGEETQYF
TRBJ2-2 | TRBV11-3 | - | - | TGTGCCAGCAGCTTTCGGAGGACCGGGGAGCTGTTTTTT | CASSFRRTGELFF
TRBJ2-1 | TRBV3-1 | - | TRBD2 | TGTGCCAGCAGCTCGGGACTAGCGCGATACAATGAGCAGTTCTTC | CASSSGLARYNEQFF
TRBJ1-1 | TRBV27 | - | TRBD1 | TGTGCCAGCAGACAGGGGGACACTGAAGCTTTCTTT | CASRQGDTEAFF
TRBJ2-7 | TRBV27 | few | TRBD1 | TGTGCCAGCAGTTGGGTCGGACAGGGTACCTACGAGCAGTACTTC | CASSWVGQGTYEQYF
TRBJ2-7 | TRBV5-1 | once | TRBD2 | TGCGCCAGCAGCTCGCCGGGACTAGCGTTCGAGCAGTACTTC | CASSSPGLAFEQYF
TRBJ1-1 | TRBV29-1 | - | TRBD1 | TGCAGCGTTGAAGGTAACAGGGGTGAAGCTTTCTTT | CSVEGNRGEAFF
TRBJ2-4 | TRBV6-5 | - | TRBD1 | TGTGCCAGCAGTACCCGAGACAGGGTCAAAAACATTCAGTACTTC | CASSTRDRVKNIQYF
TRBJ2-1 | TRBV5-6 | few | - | TGTGCCAGCAGCTTGGTAAGCCACTACAATGAGCAGTTCTTC | CASSLVSHYNEQFF
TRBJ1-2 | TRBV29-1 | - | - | TGCAGCGTTGTTCAATTGACCCAAGGCTACACCTTC | CSVVQLTQGYTF
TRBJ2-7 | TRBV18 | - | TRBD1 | TGTGCCAGCTCACCCGACAGGGGGCTCAGCGAGCAGTACTTC | CASSPDRGLSEQYF
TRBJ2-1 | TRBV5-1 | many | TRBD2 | TGCGCCAGCAGCTTTTCTGGGACTAGCGGAAACAATGAGCAGTTCTTC | CASSFSGTSGNNEQFF
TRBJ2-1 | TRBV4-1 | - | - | TGCGCCAGCAGCCAAGAGGGGGTAGCGCTGTCCTACAATGAGCAGTTCTTC | CASSQEGVALSYNEQFF
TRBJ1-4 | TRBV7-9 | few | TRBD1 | TGTGCCAGCAGCTTAGGGGACAGGGGTCGAGGTGAAAAACTGTTTTTT | CASSLGDRGRGEKLFF
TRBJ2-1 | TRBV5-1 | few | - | TGCGCCAGCAGCTTGTCTGCCGGACCCCCGAAGAATGAGCAGTTCTTC | CASSLSAGPPKNEQFF
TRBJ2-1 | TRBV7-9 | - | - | TGTGCCAGCAGCTTAAGGGGGGCCGGGGAAGCGTTCTTC | CASSLRGAGEAFF
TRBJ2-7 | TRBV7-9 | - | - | TGTGCCAGCTCAGGGCAGCCGATCTACGAGCAGTACTTC | CASSGQPIYEQYF
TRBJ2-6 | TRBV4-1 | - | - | TGCGCCAGCAGCCAAGACACCTCTGGGGCCAACGTCCTGACTTTC | CASSQDTSGANVLTF
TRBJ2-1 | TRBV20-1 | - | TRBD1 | TGCAGTGCTAGAGGAGGGGGCGCCCTTCACAATGAGCAGTTCTTC | CSARGGGALHNEQFF
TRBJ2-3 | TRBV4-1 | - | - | TGCGCCAGCAGCCAAGCGTCGCCAGCCGATACGCAGTATTTT | CASSQASPADTQYF
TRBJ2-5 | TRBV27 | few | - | TGTGCCAGCAGTCCCCAGGGACGGAAGTACCAAGAGACCCAGTACTTC | CASSPQGRKYQETQYF
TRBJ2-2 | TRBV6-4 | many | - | TGTGCCAGCAGTGACTCGAGCACCGGGGAGCTGTTTTTT | CASSDSSTGELFF
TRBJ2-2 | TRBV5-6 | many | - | TGTGCCAGCAGTCGGGCCGGGGAGCTGTTTTTT | CASSRAGELFF
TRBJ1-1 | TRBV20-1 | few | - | TGCAGTGCTAGCTCTACCTCTGAAGCTTTCTTT | CSASSTSEAFF
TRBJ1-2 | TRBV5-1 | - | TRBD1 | TGCGCCAGCAGCGGGGAGCCAGGGGGCTATGGCTACACCTTC | CASSGEPGGYGYTF
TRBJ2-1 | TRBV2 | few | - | TGTGCCAGCGGGCGGTTGGTAACCTACAATGAGCAGTTCTTC | CASGRLVTYNEQFF